A selection of T cell receptor beta chains follows, all from one sample in a study of blood T cells in healthy people across ages. TCRdb re-derived calls from the 5' RACE reads in MiXCR, one entry per CDR3 protein. The data hold around 1.5 million distinct CDR3 sequences, with roughly a third observed a single time. The sequenced sample consisted of blood. These receptors all come from a young woman in good health. Each CDR3 is given with its conserved first and last residue. Each record gives: clone size, D gene, J gene, V gene, CDR3 protein, CDR3 DNA. A D gene is named only where the DNA matches it firmly. Size values are once, few and many counts, or a class for expanded clones, and some rows have none.

once,-,TRBJ1-5,TRBV3-1,CASSQQGWGQPQHF,TGTGCCAGCAGCCAACAGGGTTGGGGGCAGCCCCAGCATTTT
few,-,TRBJ2-7,TRBV28,CASSPEGFSYEQYF,TGTGCCAGCAGCCCGGAGGGGTTCTCCTACGAGCAGTACTTC
few,TRBD2,TRBJ2-5,TRBV12-3/TRBV12-4,CASSLGWGLVSETQYF,TGTGCCAGCAGTTTAGGGTGGGGACTAGTTTCGGAGACCCAGTACTTC
few,TRBD1,TRBJ1-1,TRBV6-1,CASMDPLQGWTEAFF,TGTGCCAGCATGGACCCGTTACAGGGGTGGACTGAAGCTTTCTTT
few,TRBD2,TRBJ2-5,TRBV28,CASSGLGLAGVNQETQYF,TGTGCCAGCAGTGGACTAGGACTAGCGGGAGTTAACCAAGAGACCCAGTACTTC
-,TRBD1,TRBJ2-5,TRBV7-9,CASGNLGTVETQYF,TGTGCCAGCGGGAACCTAGGGACAGTAGAGACCCAGTACTTC
-,-,TRBJ2-7,TRBV10-3,CAISKITEDNSYEQYF,TGTGCCATCAGCAAAATAACAGAAGACAACTCCTACGAGCAGTACTTC
-,-,TRBJ2-7,TRBV9,CASSPQEGGTYEQYF,TGTGCCAGCAGCCCGCAAGAAGGGGGGACCTACGAGCAGTACTTC
-,-,TRBJ2-7,TRBV28,CASSSIKYEQYF,TGTGCCAGCAGTTCCATTAAATACGAGCAGTACTTC
-,-,TRBJ2-5,TRBV20-1,CSGVGQEETQYF,TGCAGTGGGGTTGGGCAGGAAGAGACCCAGTACTTC
few,TRBD2,TRBJ2-3,TRBV20-1,CSATTGTSGLTDTQYF,TGCAGTGCTACCACCGGGACTAGCGGCCTCACAGATACGCAGTATTTT
-,-,TRBJ2-5,TRBV7-6,CASSLMKMVETQYF,TGTGCCAGCAGCTTGATGAAAATGGTAGAGACCCAGTACTTC
once,TRBD2,TRBJ2-5,TRBV27,CASSTLAGVREQYF,TGTGCCAGCAGCACACTAGCGGGAGTAAGGGAGCAGTACTTC
few,TRBD2,TRBJ2-5,TRBV6-2/TRBV6-3,CASSPGTSELQETQYF,TGTGCCAGCAGCCCCGGGACTAGCGAGTTACAAGAGACCCAGTACTTC
-,TRBD1,TRBJ2-7,TRBV7-9,CASSPRQGRSWEQYF,TGTGCCAGCAGCCCTAGACAGGGGAGATCATGGGAGCAGTACTTC
few,-,TRBJ2-1,TRBV7-9,CASSERGGQTHNEQFF,TGTGCCAGCAGCGAGAGGGGGGGGCAGACTCACAATGAGCAGTTCTTC
-,-,TRBJ2-7,TRBV20-1,CSASRGPNPYEQYF,TGCAGTGCTTCCAGGGGACCTAATCCCTACGAGCAGTACTTC
few,-,TRBJ2-7,TRBV7-8,CASSSSVGALYEQYF,TGTGCCAGCAGCTCATCCGTGGGGGCCCTCTACGAGCAGTACTTC
few,-,TRBJ2-7,TRBV6-1,CASSEGWQGDPYEQYF,TGTGCCAGCAGTGAAGGGTGGCAGGGTGATCCCTACGAGCAGTACTTC
-,TRBD1,TRBJ2-7,TRBV19,CASSKRQGADLLEQYF,TGTGCCAGTAGTAAGAGACAGGGTGCCGACCTACTGGAGCAGTACTTC
-,-,TRBJ2-1,TRBV3-1,CASSQDLFGVGRNEQFF,TGTGCCAGCAGCCAAGATCTGTTCGGGGTCGGCCGGAATGAGCAGTTCTTC
many,-,TRBJ1-1,TRBV5-1,CASSLRPQGDGTEAFF,TGCGCCAGCAGCTTGAGGCCGCAAGGGGATGGCACTGAAGCTTTCTTT
-,-,TRBJ2-5,TRBV4-1,CASSQVVVETQYF,TGCGCCAGCAGCCAAGTCGTTGTGGAGACCCAGTACTTC
-,-,TRBJ2-1,TRBV3-1,CASSLEGESNNEQFF,TGTGCCAGCAGCCTAGAAGGCGAAAGTAACAATGAGCAGTTCTTC
few,-,TRBJ2-2,TRBV10-2,CASEAAVNTGELFF,TGCGCCAGCGAGGCTGCCGTAAACACCGGGGAGCTGTTTTTT
-,-,TRBJ2-3,TRBV12-3/TRBV12-4,CASSTGGPGVDTQYF,TGTGCCAGCAGTACTGGCGGGCCAGGAGTGGATACGCAGTATTTT
many,TRBD2,TRBJ2-1,TRBV6-2/TRBV6-3,CASRPTSGRGGSYNEQFF,TGTGCCAGCAGGCCGACTAGCGGGAGGGGAGGCTCCTACAATGAGCAGTTCTTC
few,-,TRBJ2-5,TRBV5-6,CASSLAADQETQYF,TGTGCCAGCAGCTTGGCTGCCGACCAAGAGACCCAGTACTTC
-,TRBD2,TRBJ2-7,TRBV5-1,CASSPGTSGSRNEQYF,TGCGCCAGCAGCCCGGGGACTAGCGGGAGCCGGAACGAGCAGTACTTC
-,TRBD1,TRBJ1-5,TRBV7-3,CASSLTGGGGLSNQPQHF,TGTGCCAGCAGCTTAACGGGAGGAGGGGGCCTTAGCAATCAGCCCCAGCATTTT
few,-,TRBJ1-1,TRBV4-1,CASSPPGGWNTEAFF,TGCGCCAGCAGCCCCCCTGGGGGTTGGAACACTGAAGCTTTCTTT
-,TRBD2,TRBJ2-3,TRBV30,CACSGTSPADTQYF,TGTGCCTGCTCCGGGACTAGCCCTGCTGATACGCAGTATTTT
few,TRBD2,TRBJ2-1,TRBV7-8,CASSFSLAGSTYNEQFF,TGTGCCAGCAGCTTCTCACTAGCGGGGTCAACCTACAATGAGCAGTTCTTC
few,-,TRBJ1-2,TRBV7-9,CASSLKSDYGYTF,TGTGCCAGCAGCTTAAAGTCAGACTATGGCTACACCTTC
-,-,TRBJ2-7,TRBV10-3,CAISDGFGDYEQYF,TGTGCCATCAGTGACGGATTCGGGGACTACGAGCAGTACTTC
-,-,TRBJ1-2,TRBV5-6,CASSHRPTNYGYTF,TGTGCCAGCAGCCACAGGCCGACCAACTATGGCTACACCTTC
-,-,TRBJ1-2,TRBV27,CASSLYQGFYGYTF,TGTGCCAGCAGTCTATATCAGGGATTCTATGGCTACACCTTC
few,-,TRBJ1-1,TRBV29-1,CSVLLEGRTEAFF,TGCAGCGTTCTACTCGAAGGGCGCACTGAAGCTTTCTTT
few,TRBD2,TRBJ2-5,TRBV27,CASSFLIAGGLGTQYF,TGTGCCAGCAGTTTCCTGATAGCGGGAGGGTTGGGGACCCAGTACTTC
few,TRBD1,TRBJ2-5,TRBV29-1,CSVEGDRGGEQYF,TGCAGCGTTGAAGGGGACAGGGGTGGGGAGCAGTACTTC
many,-,TRBJ2-7,TRBV29-1,CSVAGAGIGYEQYF,TGCAGCGTTGCTGGGGCAGGGATCGGTTACGAGCAGTACTTC
-,TRBD1,TRBJ2-1,TRBV6-1,CASSATGYEQFF,TGTGCCAGCAGTGCGACAGGGTATGAGCAGTTCTTC
-,TRBD1,TRBJ2-1,TRBV2,CASSFRDRGGNEQFF,TGTGCCAGCAGTTTCCGGGACAGGGGTGGGAATGAGCAGTTCTTC
-,TRBD1,TRBJ2-6,TRBV6-1,CASSGGTGPSLFSGANVLTF,TGTGCCAGCAGTGGAGGGACAGGGCCCTCTCTCTTCTCTGGGGCCAACGTCCTGACTTTC
once,-,TRBJ1-5,TRBV5-1,CASSLEPIGGGQPQHF,TGCGCCAGCAGCTTGGAGCCGATCGGGGGAGGTCAGCCCCAGCATTTT
-,-,TRBJ1-1,TRBV2,CASSASRGRDTEAFF,TGTGCCAGCAGTGCCTCGAGGGGACGGGACACTGAAGCTTTCTTT
-,-,TRBJ2-2,TRBV20-1,CSALKNTGELFF,TGCAGTGCCCTTAAGAACACCGGGGAGCTGTTTTTT